This T cell receptor beta chain is from a study of prognosis after radiotherapy for stage I lung cancer. Study-wide points: There were reportedly differences in TRBV and TRBJ gene usage between patients with and without metastases.

Researchers used two-round multiplex PCR to amplify TCR beta CDR3 starting from genomic DNA. For every TRBV and TRBJ gene, a specific primer was used in first-round PCR. Each CDR3 protein gets one entry after TCRdb re-called the multiplex PCR reads with MiXCR. The sample includes around 30,000 distinct CDR3 sequences, around 35% of them seen just once. Germline V gene lookup returns CDR1 MNHNS and CDR2 SASEGT. The V gene lost 2 bases and the J gene lost 6 bases, with 11 bases spanning the gap. The CDR3 is made up of 13 amino acids. Comment on this clonotype: The antigen is undetermined.

This receptor was obtained from a donor of 50 years or more with non-small cell lung cancer. The sample here was PBMCs, taken before or after stereotactic body radiation therapy (not recorded which). V gene TRBV6-1 combines with J gene TRBJ2-7; D possibly corresponds to TRBD1 (6 bases). The CDR3 sequence is CASSETQGFEQYF. The CDR3 nucleotides are TGTGCCAGCAGTGAAACCCAGGGGTTCGAGCAGTACTTC.